This TCR beta chain was obtained from a study of T cell responses to AZD1222 COVID-19 vaccine. Study results and limitations: Variant regions that are unmutated are reportedly the target of nearly half of spike-specific TCRs. Repertoire sampling occurred only after the peak T cell response.

Germline loops: CDR1 MNHEY, CDR2 SVGAGI. V lost 7 bases to trimming and J lost 4 bases; unmatched junction nucleotides: 11. The CDR3 spans 15 residues. Assay used: immunoSEQ multiplex PCR; TCRdb lists only in-frame clones, some missing. The sample has about 27,000 clones; around 92% are singletons. As for this clone: Its antigen is not known.

The receptor was derived from an adult who received the AZD1222 COVID-19 vaccine. Sequenced material: peripheral blood, taken 28 days after the second AZD1222 dose. The chain combines TRBV6-5 with TRBJ1-1; 8 nucleotides align to TRBD1. The CDR3 DNA is TGTGCCAGCAAGGGAGACAGGGGTTGGAGCACTGAAGCTTTCTTT. As protein: CASKGDRGWSTEAFF.